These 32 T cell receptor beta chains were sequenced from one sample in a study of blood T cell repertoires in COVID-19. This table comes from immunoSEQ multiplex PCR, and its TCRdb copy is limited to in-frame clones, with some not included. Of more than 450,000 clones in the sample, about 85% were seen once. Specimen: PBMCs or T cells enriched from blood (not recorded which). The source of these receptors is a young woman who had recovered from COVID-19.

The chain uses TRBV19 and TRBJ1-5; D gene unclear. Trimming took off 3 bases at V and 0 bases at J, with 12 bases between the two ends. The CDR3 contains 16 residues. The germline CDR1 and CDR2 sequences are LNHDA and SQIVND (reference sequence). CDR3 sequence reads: CASSIHPSVSNQPQHF. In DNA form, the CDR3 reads TGTGCCAGTAGTATCCACCCATCAGTTAGCAATCAGCCCCAGCATTTT.

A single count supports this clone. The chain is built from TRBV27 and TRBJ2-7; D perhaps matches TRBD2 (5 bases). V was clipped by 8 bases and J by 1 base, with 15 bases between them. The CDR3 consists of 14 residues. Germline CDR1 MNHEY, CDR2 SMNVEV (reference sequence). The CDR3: CASPNVDFSYEQYF. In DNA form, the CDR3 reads TGTGCCAGCCCGAATGTGGACTTTTCCTACGAGCAGTACTTC.

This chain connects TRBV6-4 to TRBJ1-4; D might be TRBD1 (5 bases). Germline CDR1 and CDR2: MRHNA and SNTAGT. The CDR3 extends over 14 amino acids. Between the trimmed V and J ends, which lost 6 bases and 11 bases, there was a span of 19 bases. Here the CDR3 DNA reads TGTGCCAGCAGCGACAGCGCTGGAACCGGGAAACTGTTTTTT. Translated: CASSDSAGTGKLFF.

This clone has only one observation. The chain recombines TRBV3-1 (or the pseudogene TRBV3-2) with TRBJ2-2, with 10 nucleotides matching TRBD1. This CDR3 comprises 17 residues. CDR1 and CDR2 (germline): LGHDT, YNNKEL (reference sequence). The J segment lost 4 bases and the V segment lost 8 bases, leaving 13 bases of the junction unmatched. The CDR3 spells CASPTDRGPSSTGELFF. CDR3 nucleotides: TGTGCCAGCCCTACCGACAGGGGGCCATCTAGCACCGGGGAGCTGTTTTTT.

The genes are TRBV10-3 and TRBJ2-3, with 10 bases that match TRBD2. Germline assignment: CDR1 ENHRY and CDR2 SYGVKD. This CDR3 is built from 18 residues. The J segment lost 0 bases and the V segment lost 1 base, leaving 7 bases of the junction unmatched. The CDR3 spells CAISEFRAGGPSTDTQYF. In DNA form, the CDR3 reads TGTGCCATCAGTGAGTTCAGAGCGGGGGGGCCGAGCACAGATACGCAGTATTTT.

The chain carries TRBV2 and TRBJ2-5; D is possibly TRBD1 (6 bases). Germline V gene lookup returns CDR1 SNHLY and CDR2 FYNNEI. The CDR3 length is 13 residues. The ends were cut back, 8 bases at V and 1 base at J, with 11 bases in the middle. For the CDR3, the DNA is TGTGCCAGCTACAGGGAGTCCCAAGAGACCCAGTACTTC. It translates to CASYRESQETQYF.

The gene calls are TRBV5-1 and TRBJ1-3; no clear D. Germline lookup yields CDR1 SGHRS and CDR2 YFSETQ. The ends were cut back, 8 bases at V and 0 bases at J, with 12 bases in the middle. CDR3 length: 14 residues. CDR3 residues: CASGEVPSGNTIYF. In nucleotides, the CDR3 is TGCGCCAGTGGGGAGGTCCCCTCTGGAAACACCATATATTTT.

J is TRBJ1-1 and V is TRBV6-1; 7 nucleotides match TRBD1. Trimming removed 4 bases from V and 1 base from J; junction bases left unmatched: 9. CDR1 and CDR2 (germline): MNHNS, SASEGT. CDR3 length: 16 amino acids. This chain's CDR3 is CASSVWTGDQNTEAFF. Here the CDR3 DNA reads TGTGCCAGCAGTGTCTGGACAGGTGACCAGAACACTGAAGCTTTCTTT.

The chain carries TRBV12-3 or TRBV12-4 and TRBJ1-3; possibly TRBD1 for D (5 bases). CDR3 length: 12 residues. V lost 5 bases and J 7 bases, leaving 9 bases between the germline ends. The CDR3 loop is CASSGAGNTIYF. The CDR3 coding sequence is TGTGCCAGCAGTGGGGCGGGGAACACCATATATTTT.

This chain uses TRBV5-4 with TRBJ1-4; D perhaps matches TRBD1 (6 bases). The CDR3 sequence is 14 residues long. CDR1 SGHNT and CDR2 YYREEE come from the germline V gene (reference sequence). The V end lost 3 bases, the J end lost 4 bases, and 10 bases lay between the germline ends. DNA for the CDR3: TGTGCCAGCAGCTCCCAGGGGCTTAATGAAAAACTGTTTTTT. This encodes CASSSQGLNEKLFF. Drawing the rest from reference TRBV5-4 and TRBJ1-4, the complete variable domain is ETGVTQSPTHLIKTRGQQVTLRCSSQSGHNTVSWYQQALGQGPQFIFQYYREEENGRGNFPPRFSGLQFPNYSSELNVNALELDDSALYLCASSSQGLNEKLFFGSGTQLSVL.

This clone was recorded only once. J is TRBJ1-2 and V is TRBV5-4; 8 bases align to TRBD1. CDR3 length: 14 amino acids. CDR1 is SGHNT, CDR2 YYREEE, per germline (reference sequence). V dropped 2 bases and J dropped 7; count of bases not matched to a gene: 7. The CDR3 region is CASSLLTGGAGYTF. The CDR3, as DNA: TGTGCCAGCAGCTTACTAACAGGGGGTGCTGGCTACACCTTC.

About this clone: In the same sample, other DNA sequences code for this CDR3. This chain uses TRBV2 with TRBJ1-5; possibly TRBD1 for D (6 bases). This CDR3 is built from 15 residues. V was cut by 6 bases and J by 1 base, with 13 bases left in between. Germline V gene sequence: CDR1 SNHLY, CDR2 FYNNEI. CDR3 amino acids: CASSPQGTSNQPQHF. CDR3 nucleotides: TGTGCCAGCAGCCCACAGGGTACCAGCAATCAGCCCCAGCATTTT.

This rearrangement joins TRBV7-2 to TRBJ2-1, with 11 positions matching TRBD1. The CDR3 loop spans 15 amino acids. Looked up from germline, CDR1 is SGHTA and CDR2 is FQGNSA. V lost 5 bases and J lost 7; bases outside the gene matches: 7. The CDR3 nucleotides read TGTGCCAGCAGCCCGGGGACAGGGGGAGTTAATGAGCAGTTCTTC. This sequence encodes CASSPGTGGVNEQFF.

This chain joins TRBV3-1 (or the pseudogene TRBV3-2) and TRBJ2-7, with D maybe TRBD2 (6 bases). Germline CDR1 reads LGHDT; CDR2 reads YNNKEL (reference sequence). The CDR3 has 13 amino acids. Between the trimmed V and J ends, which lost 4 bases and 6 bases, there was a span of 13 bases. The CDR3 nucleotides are TGTGCCAGCAGCCTCGGAGGGTCACGCGAGCAGTACTTC. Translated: CASSLGGSREQYF.

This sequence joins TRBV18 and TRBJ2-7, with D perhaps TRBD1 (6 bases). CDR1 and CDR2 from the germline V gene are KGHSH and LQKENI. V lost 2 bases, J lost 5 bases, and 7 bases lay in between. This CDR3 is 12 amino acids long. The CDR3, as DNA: TGTGCCAGCTCACCAAACAGGGACGAGCAGTACTTC. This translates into CASSPNRDEQYF.

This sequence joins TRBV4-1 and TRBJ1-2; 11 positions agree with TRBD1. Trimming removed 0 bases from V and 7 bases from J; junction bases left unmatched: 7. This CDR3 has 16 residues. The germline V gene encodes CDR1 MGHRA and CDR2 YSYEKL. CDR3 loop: CASSQDTGQGARGYTF. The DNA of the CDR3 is TGCGCCAGCAGCCAAGATACTGGACAGGGGGCGCGTGGCTACACCTTC.

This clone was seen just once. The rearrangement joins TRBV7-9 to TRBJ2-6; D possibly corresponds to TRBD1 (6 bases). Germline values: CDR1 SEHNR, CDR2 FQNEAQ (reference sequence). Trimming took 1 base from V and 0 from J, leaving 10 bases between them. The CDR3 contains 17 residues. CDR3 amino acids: CASSLVGTPSGANVLTF. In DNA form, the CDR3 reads TGTGCCAGCAGCTTAGTCGGGACACCCTCTGGGGCCAACGTCCTGACTTTC.

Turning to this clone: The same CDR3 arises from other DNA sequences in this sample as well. The DNA for the CDR3 is TGTGCCTGGAGTCCGGTTACTGAAGCTTTCTTT. Protein: CAWSPVTEAFF. V usage is TRBV30 and J usage is TRBJ1-1; no definite D call. V gave up 2 bases and J gave up 5 bases, with 6 bases separating them. Germline assignment: CDR1 GTSNPN and CDR2 SVGIG (reference sequence). CDR3 length: 11 amino acids.

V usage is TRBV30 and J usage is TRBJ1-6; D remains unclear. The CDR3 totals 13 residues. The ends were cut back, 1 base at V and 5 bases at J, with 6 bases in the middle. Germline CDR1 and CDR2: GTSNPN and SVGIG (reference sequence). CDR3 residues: CAWSGQDNSPLHF. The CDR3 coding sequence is TGTGCCTGGAGTGGGCAAGATAATTCACCCCTCCACTTT. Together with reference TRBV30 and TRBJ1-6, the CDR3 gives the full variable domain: SQTIHQWPATLVQPVGSPLSLECTVEGTSNPNLYWYRQAAGRGLQLLFYSVGIGQISSEVPQNLSASRPQDRQFILSSKKLLLSDSGFYLCAWSGQDNSPLHFGNGTRLTVT.

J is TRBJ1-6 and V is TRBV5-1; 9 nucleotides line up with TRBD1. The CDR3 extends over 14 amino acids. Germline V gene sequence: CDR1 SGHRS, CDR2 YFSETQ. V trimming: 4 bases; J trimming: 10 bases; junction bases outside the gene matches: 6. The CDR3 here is CASSPGQGESPLHF. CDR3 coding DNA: TGCGCCAGCAGCCCGGGACAGGGTGAATCACCCCTCCACTTT.

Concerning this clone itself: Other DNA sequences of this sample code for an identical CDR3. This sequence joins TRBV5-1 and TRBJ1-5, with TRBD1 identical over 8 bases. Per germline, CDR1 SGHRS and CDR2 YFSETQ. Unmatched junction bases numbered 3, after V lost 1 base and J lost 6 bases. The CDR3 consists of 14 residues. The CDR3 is CASSLSGGGQPQHF. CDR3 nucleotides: TGCGCCAGCAGCTTGTCAGGGGGCGGTCAGCCCCAGCATTTT.

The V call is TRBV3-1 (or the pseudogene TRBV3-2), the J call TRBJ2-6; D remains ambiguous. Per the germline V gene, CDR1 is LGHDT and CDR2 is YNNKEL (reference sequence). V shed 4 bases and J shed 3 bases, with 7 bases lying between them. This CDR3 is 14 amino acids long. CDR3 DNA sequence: TGTGCCAGCAGCCCTCTTGTTGGGGCCAACGTCCTGACTTTC. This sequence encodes CASSPLVGANVLTF.

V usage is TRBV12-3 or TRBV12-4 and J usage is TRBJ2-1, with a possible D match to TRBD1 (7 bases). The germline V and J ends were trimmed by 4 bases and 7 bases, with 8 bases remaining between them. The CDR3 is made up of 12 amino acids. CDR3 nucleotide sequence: TGTGCCAGCAGTTCAGGGGGGAATGAGCAGTTCTTC. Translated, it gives CASSSGGNEQFF.

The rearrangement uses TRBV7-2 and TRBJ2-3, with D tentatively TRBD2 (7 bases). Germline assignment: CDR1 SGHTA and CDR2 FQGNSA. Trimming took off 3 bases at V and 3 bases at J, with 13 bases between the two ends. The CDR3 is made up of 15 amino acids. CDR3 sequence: CASSFRGGATDTQYF. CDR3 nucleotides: TGTGCCAGCAGCTTTAGGGGGGGGGCGACAGATACGCAGTATTTT.

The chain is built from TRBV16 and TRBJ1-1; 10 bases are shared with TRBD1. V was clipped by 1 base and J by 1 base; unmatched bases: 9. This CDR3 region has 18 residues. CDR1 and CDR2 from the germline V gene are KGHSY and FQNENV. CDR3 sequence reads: CASSQFPTGGVPNTEAFF. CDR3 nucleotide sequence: TGTGCCAGCAGCCAATTTCCGACAGGGGGCGTCCCGAACACTGAAGCTTTCTTT.

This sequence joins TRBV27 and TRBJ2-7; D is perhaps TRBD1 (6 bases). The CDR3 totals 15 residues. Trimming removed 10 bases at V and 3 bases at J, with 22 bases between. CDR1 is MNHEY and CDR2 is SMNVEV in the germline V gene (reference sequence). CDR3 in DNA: TGTGCCACCAGCCCCAGGGGTGGAAATTGCTACGAGCAGTACTTC. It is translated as CATSPRGGNCYEQYF.

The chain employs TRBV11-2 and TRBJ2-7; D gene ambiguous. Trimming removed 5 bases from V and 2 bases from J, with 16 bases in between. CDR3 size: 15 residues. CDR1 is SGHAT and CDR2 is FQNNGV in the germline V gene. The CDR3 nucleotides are TGTGCCAGCAGCCCCGGAGAAACAACCACCTACGAGCAGTACTTC. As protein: CASSPGETTTYEQYF. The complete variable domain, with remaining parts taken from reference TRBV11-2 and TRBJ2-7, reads EAGVAQSPRYKIIEKRQSVAFWCNPISGHATLYWYQQILGQGPKLLIQFQNNGVVDDSQLPKDRFSAERLKGVDSTLKIQPAKLEDSAVYLCASSPGETTTYEQYFGPGTRLTVT.

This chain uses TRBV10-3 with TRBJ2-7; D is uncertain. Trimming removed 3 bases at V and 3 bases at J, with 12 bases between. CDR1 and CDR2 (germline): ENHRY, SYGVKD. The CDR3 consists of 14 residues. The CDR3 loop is CAISDPTVNYEQYF. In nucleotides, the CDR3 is TGTGCCATCAGTGATCCCACAGTTAACTACGAGCAGTACTTC.

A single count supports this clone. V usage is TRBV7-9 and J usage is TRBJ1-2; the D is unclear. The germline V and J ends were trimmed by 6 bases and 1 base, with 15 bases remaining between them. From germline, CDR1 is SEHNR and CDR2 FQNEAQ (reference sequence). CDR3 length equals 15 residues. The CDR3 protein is CASRQRAGINYGYTF. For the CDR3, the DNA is TGTGCCAGCAGGCAGAGGGCTGGTATTAACTATGGCTACACCTTC.

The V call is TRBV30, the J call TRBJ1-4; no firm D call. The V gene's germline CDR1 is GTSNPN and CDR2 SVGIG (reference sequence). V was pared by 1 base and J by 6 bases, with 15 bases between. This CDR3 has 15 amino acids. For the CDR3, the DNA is TGTGCCTGGAGTGGATTGCGGGATGGAGATGAAAAACTGTTTTTT. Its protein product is CAWSGLRDGDEKLFF.

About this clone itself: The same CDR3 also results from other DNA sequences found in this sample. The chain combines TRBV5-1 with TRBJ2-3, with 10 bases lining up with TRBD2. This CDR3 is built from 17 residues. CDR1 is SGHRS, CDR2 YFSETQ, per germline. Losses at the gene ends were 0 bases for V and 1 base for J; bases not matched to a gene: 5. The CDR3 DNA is TGCGCCAGCAGCTTGGGACCCACTAGCGGGGGCACAGATACGCAGTATTTT. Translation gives CASSLGPTSGGTDTQYF.

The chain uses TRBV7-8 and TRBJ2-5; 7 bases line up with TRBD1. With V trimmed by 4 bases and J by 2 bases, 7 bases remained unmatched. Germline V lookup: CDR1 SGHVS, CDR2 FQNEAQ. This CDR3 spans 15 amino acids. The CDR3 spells CASSSMGQPQETQYF. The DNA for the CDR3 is TGTGCCAGCAGCTCGATGGGACAGCCACAAGAGACCCAGTACTTC.